These T cell receptor beta chains were read from a single sample in a study of monozygotic twins with inflammatory bowel disease. Each CDR3 protein gets one entry in TCRdb, which reprocessed the 5' RACE reads and gives no DNA. The table gives about 210,000 distinct CDR3 sequences; the top ten clones make up roughly 8% of it. The source material was blood. The receptors were gathered from a human donor with ulcerative colitis or Crohn's disease, or a healthy co-twin of an affected twin (not recorded which). The CDR3 runs from the conserved cysteine through the conserved F or W. The order of the fields is CDR3 length, V gene, J gene, CDR3 protein.

cdr3_length: 16; v_call: TRBV30; j_call: TRBJ2-7; cdr3_aa: CAWSVRGRASSYEQYF
cdr3_length: 15; v_call: TRBV3-1; j_call: TRBJ2-7; cdr3_aa: CASSQVSGLAYEQYF
cdr3_length: 12; v_call: TRBV16; j_call: TRBJ1-1; cdr3_aa: CASSQSATEAFF
cdr3_length: 13; v_call: TRBV12-3/TRBV12-4; j_call: TRBJ1-2; cdr3_aa: CASSLGHSYGYTF
cdr3_length: 14; v_call: TRBV6-1; j_call: TRBJ1-5; cdr3_aa: CASTNRASNQPQHF
cdr3_length: 14; v_call: TRBV20-1; j_call: TRBJ2-1; cdr3_aa: CSATRTGGSNEQFF
cdr3_length: 14; v_call: TRBV20-1; j_call: TRBJ2-1; cdr3_aa: CSVPSQTSGNEQFF
cdr3_length: 14; v_call: TRBV20-1; j_call: TRBJ2-5; cdr3_aa: CSARLAGAPLTQYF
cdr3_length: 16; v_call: TRBV9; j_call: TRBJ2-1; cdr3_aa: CASAIGGGRSYNEQFF
cdr3_length: 15; v_call: TRBV24-1; j_call: TRBJ1-2; cdr3_aa: CATSDGTGGRIGYTF
cdr3_length: 14; v_call: TRBV20-1; j_call: TRBJ2-6; cdr3_aa: CSASVGIGANVLTF
cdr3_length: 12; v_call: TRBV20-1; j_call: TRBJ1-1; cdr3_aa: CSARGESTEAFF
cdr3_length: 15; v_call: TRBV4-2; j_call: TRBJ2-1; cdr3_aa: CASSRGGSGGYEQFF
cdr3_length: 14; v_call: TRBV7-9; j_call: TRBJ1-1; cdr3_aa: CASSRRDKNTEAFF
cdr3_length: 14; v_call: TRBV6-1; j_call: TRBJ1-6; cdr3_aa: CASSVYRDNSPLHF
cdr3_length: 14; v_call: TRBV6-1; j_call: TRBJ1-6; cdr3_aa: CASSEGTSNSPLHF
cdr3_length: 14; v_call: TRBV5-5; j_call: TRBJ1-1; cdr3_aa: CASSLVEINTEAFF
cdr3_length: 16; v_call: TRBV20-1; j_call: TRBJ2-7; cdr3_aa: CSARKSPGLAPYEQYF
cdr3_length: 12; v_call: TRBV7-3; j_call: TRBJ1-1; cdr3_aa: CASSFDNTEAFF
cdr3_length: 13; v_call: TRBV6-5; j_call: TRBJ2-1; cdr3_aa: CASSYSPATEQFF
cdr3_length: 14; v_call: TRBV12-3/TRBV12-4; j_call: TRBJ1-6; cdr3_aa: CASSLQGTVAPLHF
cdr3_length: 14; v_call: TRBV6-2/TRBV6-3; j_call: TRBJ1-3; cdr3_aa: CASSLAVSGNTIYF
cdr3_length: 14; v_call: TRBV29-1; j_call: TRBJ2-3; cdr3_aa: CSAALAGGLYTQYF
cdr3_length: 17; v_call: TRBV5-5; j_call: TRBJ1-1; cdr3_aa: CASSRAQGIGWNTEAFF
cdr3_length: 15; v_call: TRBV29-1; j_call: TRBJ2-1; cdr3_aa: CSVSYGTGLRNEQFF
cdr3_length: 17; v_call: TRBV20-1; j_call: TRBJ2-5; cdr3_aa: CSASPPSGRWKQETQYF
cdr3_length: 14; v_call: TRBV6-5; j_call: TRBJ1-5; cdr3_aa: CASSLDSRNQPQHF
cdr3_length: 16; v_call: TRBV9; j_call: TRBJ1-3; cdr3_aa: CASSPRPLDSGNTIYF
cdr3_length: 15; v_call: TRBV5-5; j_call: TRBJ1-2; cdr3_aa: CASSLSGTGVYGYTF
cdr3_length: 14; v_call: TRBV14; j_call: TRBJ1-1; cdr3_aa: CASSRQGAPFGAFF
cdr3_length: 13; v_call: TRBV29-1; j_call: TRBJ2-3; cdr3_aa: CSGGRTSTDTQYF
cdr3_length: 15; v_call: TRBV7-9; j_call: TRBJ2-7; cdr3_aa: CASSLTAGTSYEQYF
cdr3_length: 11; v_call: TRBV30; j_call: TRBJ2-3; cdr3_aa: CAWSLADTQYF
cdr3_length: 16; v_call: TRBV20-1; j_call: TRBJ1-5; cdr3_aa: CSATNPGNGGNQPQHF
cdr3_length: 12; v_call: TRBV12-3/TRBV12-4; j_call: TRBJ1-2; cdr3_aa: CASSLAVGGYTF
cdr3_length: 15; v_call: TRBV6-2/TRBV6-3; j_call: TRBJ2-7; cdr3_aa: CASSFIADEPYEQYF
cdr3_length: 12; v_call: TRBV20-1; j_call: TRBJ2-1; cdr3_aa: CSASGGVDEQFF
cdr3_length: 16; v_call: TRBV5-5; j_call: TRBJ2-3; cdr3_aa: CASSLLAAGATDTQYF
cdr3_length: 14; v_call: TRBV20-1; j_call: TRBJ2-1; cdr3_aa: CSATGTGVYNELFF
cdr3_length: 16; v_call: TRBV6-5; j_call: TRBJ2-1; cdr3_aa: CASSYSTAGVANEQFF
cdr3_length: 15; v_call: TRBV5-1; j_call: TRBJ2-7; cdr3_aa: CASSETGRSSYEQYF
cdr3_length: 15; v_call: TRBV6-1; j_call: TRBJ1-2; cdr3_aa: CASRAQGAESYGYTF
cdr3_length: 14; v_call: TRBV30; j_call: TRBJ1-2; cdr3_aa: CAWDEGYSNYGYTF
cdr3_length: 14; v_call: TRBV5-1; j_call: TRBJ2-4; cdr3_aa: CASSLGAAKNIQYF
cdr3_length: 12; v_call: TRBV24-1; j_call: TRBJ2-1; cdr3_aa: CATSDPHAEQFF
cdr3_length: 14; v_call: TRBV5-1; j_call: TRBJ1-1; cdr3_aa: CASSRGTGDTEAFF
cdr3_length: 13; v_call: TRBV7-3; j_call: TRBJ2-1; cdr3_aa: CASSLSIYNEQFF
cdr3_length: 16; v_call: TRBV6-1; j_call: TRBJ1-1; cdr3_aa: CASRSGTATLNTEAFF
cdr3_length: 17; v_call: TRBV12-3/TRBV12-4; j_call: TRBJ1-1; cdr3_aa: CASWAGGPRPLNTEAFF
cdr3_length: 17; v_call: TRBV20-1; j_call: TRBJ1-6; cdr3_aa: CSAREGQAGRGNSPLHF
cdr3_length: 15; v_call: TRBV7-8; j_call: TRBJ2-5; cdr3_aa: CASSSLGQGGETQYF
cdr3_length: 13; v_call: TRBV20-1; j_call: TRBJ2-7; cdr3_aa: CSARDRGNREQYF
cdr3_length: 13; v_call: TRBV20-1; j_call: TRBJ1-5; cdr3_aa: CSALQGSNQPQHF
cdr3_length: 11; v_call: TRBV6-5; j_call: TRBJ1-2; cdr3_aa: CATRTSYGYTF
cdr3_length: 14; v_call: TRBV10-3; j_call: TRBJ1-1; cdr3_aa: CAISETGAVTEAFF
cdr3_length: 15; v_call: TRBV7-2; j_call: TRBJ2-5; cdr3_aa: CASSLMGQVQETQYF
cdr3_length: 14; v_call: TRBV19; j_call: TRBJ2-2; cdr3_aa: CASTDQQDTGELFF